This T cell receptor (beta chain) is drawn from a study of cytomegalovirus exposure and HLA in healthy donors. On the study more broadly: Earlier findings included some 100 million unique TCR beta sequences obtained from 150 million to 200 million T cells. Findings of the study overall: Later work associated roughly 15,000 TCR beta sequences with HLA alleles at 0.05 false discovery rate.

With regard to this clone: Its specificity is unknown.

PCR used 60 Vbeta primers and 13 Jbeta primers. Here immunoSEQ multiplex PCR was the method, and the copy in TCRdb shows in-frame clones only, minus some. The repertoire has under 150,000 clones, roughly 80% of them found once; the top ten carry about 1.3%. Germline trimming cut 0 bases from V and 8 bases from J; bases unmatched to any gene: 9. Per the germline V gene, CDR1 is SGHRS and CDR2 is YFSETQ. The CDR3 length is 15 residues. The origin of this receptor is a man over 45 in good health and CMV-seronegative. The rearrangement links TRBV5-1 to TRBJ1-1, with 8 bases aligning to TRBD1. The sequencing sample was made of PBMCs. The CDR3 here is CASSLEGQGFFEAFF. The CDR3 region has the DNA TGCGCCAGCAGCTTGGAAGGACAGGGCTTCTTCGAAGCTTTCTTT.